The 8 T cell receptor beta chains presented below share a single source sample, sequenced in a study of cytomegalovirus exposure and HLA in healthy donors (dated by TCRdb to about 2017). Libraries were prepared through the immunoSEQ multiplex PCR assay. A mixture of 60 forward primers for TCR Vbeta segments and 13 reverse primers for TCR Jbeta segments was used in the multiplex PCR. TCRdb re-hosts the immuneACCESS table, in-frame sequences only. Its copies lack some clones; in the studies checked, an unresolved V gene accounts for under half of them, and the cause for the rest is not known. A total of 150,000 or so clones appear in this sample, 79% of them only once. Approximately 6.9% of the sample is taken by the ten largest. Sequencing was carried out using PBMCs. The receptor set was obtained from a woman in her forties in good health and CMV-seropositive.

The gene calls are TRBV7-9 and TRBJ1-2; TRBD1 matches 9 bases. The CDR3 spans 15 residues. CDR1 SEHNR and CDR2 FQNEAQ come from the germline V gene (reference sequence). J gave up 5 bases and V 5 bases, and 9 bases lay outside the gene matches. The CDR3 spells CASSKGTGRNYGYTF. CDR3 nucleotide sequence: TGTGCCAGCAGCAAAGGGACAGGGAGGAATTATGGCTACACCTTC. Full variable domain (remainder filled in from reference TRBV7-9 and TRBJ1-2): DTGVSQNPRHKITKRGQNVTFRCDPISEHNRLYWYRQTLGQGPEFLTYFQNEAQLEKSRLLSDRFSAERPKGSFSTLEIQRTEQGDSAMYLCASSKGTGRNYGYTFGSGTRLTVV.

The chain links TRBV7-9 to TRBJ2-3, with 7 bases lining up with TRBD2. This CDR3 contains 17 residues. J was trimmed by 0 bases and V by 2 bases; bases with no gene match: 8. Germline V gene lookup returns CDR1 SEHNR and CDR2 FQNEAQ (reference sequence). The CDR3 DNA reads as TGTGCCAGCAGCTTATATGTAAGCGGGGATAGCACAGATACGCAGTATTTT. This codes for CASSLYVSGDSTDTQYF. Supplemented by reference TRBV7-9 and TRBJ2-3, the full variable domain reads DTGVSQNPRHKITKRGQNVTFRCDPISEHNRLYWYRQTLGQGPEFLTYFQNEAQLEKSRLLSDRFSAERPKGSFSTLEIQRTEQGDSAMYLCASSLYVSGDSTDTQYFGPGTRLTVL.

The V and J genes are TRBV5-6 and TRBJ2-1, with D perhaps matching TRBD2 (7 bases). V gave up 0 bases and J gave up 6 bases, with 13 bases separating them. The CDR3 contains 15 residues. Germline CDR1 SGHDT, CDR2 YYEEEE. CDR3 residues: CASSLVGGPGNEQFF. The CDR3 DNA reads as TGTGCCAGCAGCTTGGTGGGGGGGCCTGGCAATGAGCAGTTCTTC.

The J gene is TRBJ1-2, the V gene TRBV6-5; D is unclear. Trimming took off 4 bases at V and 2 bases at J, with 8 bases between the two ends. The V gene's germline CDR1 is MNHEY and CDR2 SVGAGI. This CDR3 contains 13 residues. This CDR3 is CASSLQSNYGYTF. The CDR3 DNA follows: TGTGCCAGCAGTTTACAGTCAAACTATGGCTACACCTTC.

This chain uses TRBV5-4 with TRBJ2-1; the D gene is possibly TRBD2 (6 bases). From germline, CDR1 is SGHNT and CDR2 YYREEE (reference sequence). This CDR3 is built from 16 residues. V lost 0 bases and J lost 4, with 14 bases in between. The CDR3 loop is CASSLGTFSGYNEQFF. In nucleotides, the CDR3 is TGTGCCAGCAGCTTGGGTACCTTTAGCGGTTACAATGAGCAGTTCTTC.

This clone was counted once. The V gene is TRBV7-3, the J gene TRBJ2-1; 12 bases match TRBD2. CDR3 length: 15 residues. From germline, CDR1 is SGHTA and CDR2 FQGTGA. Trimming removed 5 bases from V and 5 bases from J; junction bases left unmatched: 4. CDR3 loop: CASSPGLAGHNEQFF. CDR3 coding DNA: TGTGCCAGCAGCCCTGGACTAGCGGGGCACAATGAGCAGTTCTTC.

CDR3 region: CASSFLLGGPHAEPNQPQHF. The CDR3 DNA follows: TGTGCCAGCAGCTTTCTTCTCGGGGGACCGCACGCGGAGCCCAATCAGCCCCAGCATTTT. V gene TRBV7-6 combines with J gene TRBJ1-5; TRBD1 is a possible D gene (5 bases). Per the germline V gene, CDR1 is SGHVS and CDR2 is FNYEAQ. V lost 3 bases, J lost 3 bases, and 27 bases lay in between. This CDR3 is built from 20 residues.

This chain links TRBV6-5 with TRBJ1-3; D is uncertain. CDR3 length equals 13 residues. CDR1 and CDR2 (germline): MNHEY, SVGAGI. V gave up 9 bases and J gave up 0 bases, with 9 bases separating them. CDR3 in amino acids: CASRLSSGNTIYF. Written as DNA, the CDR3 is TGTGCCAGTCGACTGAGCTCTGGAAACACCATATATTTT.